One sample yielded the 29 T cell receptor beta chains listed below, sequenced in a study of cytomegalovirus exposure and HLA in healthy donors. The study ran its PCR with 60 Vbeta and 13 Jbeta primers. TCRdb's copy holds only in-frame clones and misses some; the assay was immunoSEQ multiplex PCR. The sample records over 150,000 clones, about 82% being singletons. Sequenced material: PBMCs. These receptors all come from a woman between 25 and 40 years old in good health and CMV-seropositive.

V gene TRBV5-6 combines with J gene TRBJ1-2; D is uncertain. Trimming left V 1 base short and J 6 bases short, with 7 bases between. The CDR3 covers 12 residues. Per germline, CDR1 SGHDT and CDR2 YYEEEE. The CDR3 nucleotides are TGTGCCAGCAGCTTGTGGAGCAATGGCTACACCTTC. This encodes CASSLWSNGYTF.

This chain links TRBV9 with TRBJ1-3, with unresolved D. CDR1 SGDLS and CDR2 YYNGEE come from the germline V gene. V lost 1 base to trimming and J lost 0 bases, with 14 bases between them. CDR3 length: 17 amino acids. CDR3 sequence: CASSVSGGWTSGNTIYF. DNA of the CDR3: TGTGCCAGCAGCGTATCGGGAGGGTGGACCTCTGGAAACACCATATATTTT.

This clone showed up just a few times. The chain has TRBV19 and TRBJ1-2; TRBD1 agrees at 8 bases. This CDR3 region has 12 residues. V lost 8 bases to trimming and J lost 4 bases; unmatched junction nucleotides: 3. Per germline, CDR1 LNHDA and CDR2 SQIVND (reference sequence). This chain's CDR3 is CASRDRGYGYTF. Written as DNA, the CDR3 is TGTGCCAGTCGCGACAGGGGCTATGGCTACACCTTC.

The rearrangement joins TRBV9 to TRBJ2-5, with 7 bases lining up with TRBD2. The end of the DNA fits TRBJ2-7 better, so the J call may be wrong. The CDR3 spans 16 residues. Germline loops: CDR1 SGDLS, CDR2 YYNGEE. The CDR3 spells CASSVDYKRGIYEQYF. The DNA for the CDR3 is TGTGCCAGCAGCGTAGATTACAAGCGGGGTATTTACGAGCAGTACTTC.

V gene TRBV30 combines with J gene TRBJ2-2; D unclear. Germline-derived CDR1 and CDR2 are GTSNPN and SVGIG (reference sequence). The CDR3 spans 14 residues. V lost 8 bases and J lost 2, with 15 bases in between. For the CDR3, the DNA is TGTGCCGGCCCCAGGTCCCGAAACACCGGGGAGCTGTTTTTT. Its translation: CAGPRSRNTGELFF.

V and J are TRBV6-6 and TRBJ1-2, with 10 bases aligning to TRBD1. The germline gives CDR1 MNHNY, CDR2 SVGAGI (reference sequence). This CDR3 is 13 amino acids long. J was trimmed by 5 bases and V by 6 bases; bases with no gene match: 3. The CDR3 DNA reads as TGTGCCAGCAGCCCGGACAGGGGGTATGGCTACACCTTC. Translated, it gives CASSPDRGYGYTF.

The chain is built from TRBV10-3 and TRBJ2-2; 10 nucleotides agree with TRBD1. V trimming: 10 bases; J trimming: 4 bases; junction bases outside the gene matches: 9. Germline CDR1 is ENHRY and CDR2 is SYGVKD. The CDR3 runs 15 residues. The CDR3 protein is CATEVRQGATGELFF. The CDR3 nucleotides are TGTGCCACCGAAGTCAGACAGGGGGCCACCGGGGAGCTGTTTTTT.

The gene calls are TRBV18 and TRBJ1-4, with a tentative D call TRBD1 (6 bases). Germline V gene sequence: CDR1 KGHSH, CDR2 LQKENI. This CDR3 is built from 15 residues. The V gene lost 4 bases and the J gene lost 6 bases, with 15 bases spanning the gap. CDR3 protein: CASSLTGDNDEKLFF. In nucleotides, the CDR3 is TGTGCCAGCTCACTTACCGGGGACAACGATGAAAAACTGTTTTTT.

V and J are TRBV4-3 and TRBJ2-3, with 9 bases that match TRBD2. The CDR3 length is 16 residues. Germline V CDR1 and CDR2: LGHNA, YSLEER. With 1 base clipped from V and 1 base from J, the junction kept 3 bases outside the gene matches. CDR3 region: CASSQGRGGRTDTQYF. In DNA, the CDR3 is TGCGCCAGCAGCCAAGGGCGGGGGGGCCGCACAGATACGCAGTATTTT.

CDR3 loop: CASSQDVLIGELFF. As DNA, the CDR3 is TGTGCCAGCAGCCAAGATGTCCTAATTGGGGAGCTGTTTTTT. The rearrangement uses TRBV4-2 and TRBJ2-2; D gene uncertain. Germline V gene lookup returns CDR1 LGHNA and CDR2 YNFKEQ. The CDR3 is 14 amino acids. V dropped 0 bases and J dropped 8 bases, with 10 bases sitting between them.

The gene calls are TRBV9 and TRBJ2-1; 7 bases fit TRBD2. Unmatched junction bases numbered 11, after V lost 4 bases and J lost 7 bases. The CDR3 has 15 amino acids. In germline, CDR1 is SGDLS, CDR2 YYNGEE. The CDR3 reads CASSSWGGFGNEQFF. The CDR3 region has the DNA TGTGCCAGCAGCTCTTGGGGGGGGTTTGGAAATGAGCAGTTCTTC.

CDR3 region: CASNLRGGGEQYF. CDR3 coding DNA: TGTGCCAGCAACTTGAGGGGCGGAGGGGAGCAGTACTTC. This chain connects TRBV2 to TRBJ2-7; a possible D gene is TRBD2 (6 bases). Germline CDR1 is SNHLY and CDR2 is FYNNEI. CDR3 length equals 13 residues. The ends were cut back, 7 bases at V and 7 bases at J, with 17 bases in the middle.

The chain employs TRBV6-6 and TRBJ2-7; 9 nucleotides line up with TRBD1. CDR3 length: 13 residues. Germline CDR1 reads MNHNY; CDR2 reads SVGAGI (reference sequence). J gave up 8 bases and V 5 bases, and 7 bases lay outside the gene matches. The CDR3 loop reads CASSQNTGGKQYF. In nucleotides, the CDR3 is TGTGCCAGCAGTCAGAATACAGGGGGCAAGCAGTACTTC.

V usage is TRBV19 and J usage is TRBJ2-7, with unresolved D. The germline CDR1 and CDR2 sequences are LNHDA and SQIVND (reference sequence). The V and J ends lost 0 bases and 2 bases respectively, with 20 bases between them. The length of the CDR3 is 18 residues. The CDR3 nucleotides are TGTGCCAGTAGTATAGAGGGCAGTCAAGTCTCCAGCCCCTACGAGCAGTACTTC. Its translation: CASSIEGSQVSSPYEQYF. The full variable domain, with the rest looked up from reference TRBV19 and TRBJ2-7, is DGGITQSPKYLFRKEGQNVTLSCEQNLNHDAMYWYRQDPGQGLRLIYYSQIVNDFQKGDIAEGYSVSREKKESFPLTVTSAQKNPTAFYLCASSIEGSQVSSPYEQYFGPGTRLTVT.

The gene calls are TRBV19 and TRBJ1-5; D unclear. The germline V gene has CDR1 LNHDA and CDR2 SQIVND (reference sequence). V dropped 5 bases and J dropped 7 bases, with 12 bases sitting between them. The CDR3 length is 13 residues. This chain's CDR3 is CASSRNTPQPQHF. CDR3 coding DNA: TGTGCCAGTAGTCGTAACACGCCCCAGCCCCAGCATTTT. The whole variable domain, remainder taken from reference TRBV19 and TRBJ1-5, is DGGITQSPKYLFRKEGQNVTLSCEQNLNHDAMYWYRQDPGQGLRLIYYSQIVNDFQKGDIAEGYSVSREKKESFPLTVTSAQKNPTAFYLCASSRNTPQPQHFGDGTRLSIL.

This chain uses TRBV19 with TRBJ2-7; 13 nucleotides align to TRBD2. Germline V CDR1 and CDR2: LNHDA, SQIVND (reference sequence). The CDR3 consists of 17 residues. J was trimmed by 3 bases and V by 4 bases; bases with no gene match: 9. In nucleotides, the CDR3 is TGTGCCAGTAGTACCCTTCCGGGACTAGCGGGGAACTACGAGCAGTACTTC. This encodes CASSTLPGLAGNYEQYF.

This clone was detected only a few times. The chain employs TRBV2 and TRBJ1-1; maybe TRBD1 (5 bases). The CDR3 loop spans 13 amino acids. The germline V gene has CDR1 SNHLY and CDR2 FYNNEI. With 6 bases removed from V and 2 bases from J, the gap between germline ends came to 10 bases. Here the CDR3 DNA reads TGTGCCAGCAGCAGAGACAGTAACACTGAAGCTTTCTTT. It translates to CASSRDSNTEAFF.

This clone has only one observation. The chain links TRBV4-2 to TRBJ2-5; tentative D call: TRBD1 (5 bases). The CDR3 runs 14 residues. V lost 0 bases to trimming and J lost 4 bases, with 9 bases between them. Germline V gene data show CDR1 as LGHNA and CDR2 as YNFKEQ. CDR3 nucleotide sequence: TGTGCCAGCAGCCAAGATAAGGGGCGAGAGACCCAGTACTTC. Amino acids: CASSQDKGRETQYF.

The chain carries TRBV5-1 and TRBJ1-3; no firm D call. Germline V gives CDR1 SGHRS, CDR2 YFSETQ. The CDR3 contains 15 residues. V shed 2 bases and J shed 0 bases, with 9 bases lying between them. CDR3 amino acids: CASSLIGDSGNTIYF. In DNA form, the CDR3 reads TGCGCCAGCAGCTTAATCGGGGACTCTGGAAACACCATATATTTT.

The chain links TRBV5-1 to TRBJ1-6, with a weak D call TRBD1 (5 bases). The CDR3 is 15 residues long. Germline V gene lookup returns CDR1 SGHRS and CDR2 YFSETQ. Trimming removed 0 bases at V and 3 bases at J, with 7 bases between. The CDR3 loop reads CASSLGQYYNSPLHF. DNA of the CDR3: TGCGCCAGCAGCTTGGGACAGTACTATAATTCACCCCTCCACTTT.

J is TRBJ1-4 and V is TRBV19, with 10 bases that match TRBD1. The CDR3 spans 17 residues. Germline loops: CDR1 LNHDA, CDR2 SQIVND (reference sequence). V lost 11 bases, J lost 5 bases, and 17 bases stayed unmatched. CDR3 sequence reads: CASKETGGAVLNEKLFF. The DNA for the CDR3 is TGTGCCTCTAAAGAGACAGGGGGCGCAGTCTTGAATGAAAAACTGTTTTTT.

V gene TRBV2 combines with J gene TRBJ2-7; no firm D call. V shed 8 bases and J shed 1 base, with 12 bases lying between them. Germline V lookup: CDR1 SNHLY, CDR2 FYNNEI. The length of the CDR3 is 13 residues. The CDR3 coding sequence is TGTGCCAGCGCCCGTGACAAGTCCTACGAGCAGTACTTC. Its translation is CASARDKSYEQYF.

The CDR3 loop reads CASSGGWTGTNEKLFF. CDR3 DNA sequence: TGTGCCAGCAGTGGGGGATGGACAGGGACTAATGAAAAACTGTTTTTT. V is TRBV25-1 and J is TRBJ1-4; 8 positions match TRBD1. This CDR3 has 16 residues. The trim removed 4 bases at V and 2 bases at J, leaving 6 bases unmatched. The V gene's germline CDR1 is MGHDK and CDR2 SYGVNS.

Remarks on this clone: The same CDR3 is also encoded by other DNA sequences in this sample. The V gene is TRBV5-1, the J gene TRBJ2-7; D possibly corresponds to TRBD2 (7 bases). Germline assignment: CDR1 SGHRS and CDR2 YFSETQ. Trimming removed 4 bases at V and 4 bases at J, with 15 bases between. This CDR3 is built from 14 residues. CDR3 sequence: CASSGGGLLYEQYF. CDR3 bases: TGCGCCAGCAGCGGGGGGGGCCTGCTTTACGAGCAGTACTTC. The full variable domain, rest sourced from reference TRBV5-1 and TRBJ2-7, is KAGVTQTPRYLIKTRGQQVTLSCSPISGHRSVSWYQQTPGQGLQFLFEYFSETQRNKGNFPGRFSGRQFSNSRSEMNVSTLELGDSALYLCASSGGGLLYEQYFGPGTRLTVT.

The gene calls are TRBV2 and TRBJ2-7; D perhaps matches TRBD1 (6 bases). Germline CDR1 SNHLY, CDR2 FYNNEI. Between the trimmed V and J ends, which lost 0 bases and 3 bases, there was a span of 15 bases. The CDR3 contains 16 residues. The CDR3 bases are TGTGCCAGCAGTGAAGCGCTTAGACAGGCAATCTACGAGCAGTACTTC. Amino acids: CASSEALRQAIYEQYF.

Comments on this clone: Other DNA sequences from this sample encode an identical CDR3 as well. V gene TRBV4-3 combines with J gene TRBJ2-3; TRBD2 aligns across 7 bases. The V and J ends lost 0 bases and 1 base, in that order; junction bases with no gene match: 1. This CDR3 region has 15 residues. Germline V gene sequence: CDR1 LGHNA, CDR2 YSLEER. The CDR3 reads CASSQDSGGTDTQYF. CDR3 nucleotides: TGCGCCAGCAGCCAAGACAGCGGGGGCACAGATACGCAGTATTTT.

The chain carries TRBV7-3 and TRBJ2-7, with TRBD1 identical over 9 bases. Germline V lookup: CDR1 SGHTA, CDR2 FQGTGA. The V and J ends lost 1 base and 6 bases, in that order; junction bases with no gene match: 7. This CDR3 has 15 amino acids. The chain's CDR3 is CASSLMGTGRFEQYF. The CDR3 DNA follows: TGTGCCAGCAGCTTAATGGGGACAGGGAGGTTCGAGCAGTACTTC.

The chain is built from TRBV5-1 and TRBJ2-1; 8 positions agree with TRBD2. The CDR3 length is 14 residues. Germline V gene lookup returns CDR1 SGHRS and CDR2 YFSETQ. V lost 4 bases to trimming and J lost 4 bases; unmatched junction nucleotides: 4. The CDR3 loop is CASSPGGSYNEQFF. CDR3 nucleotides: TGCGCCAGCAGCCCGGGGGGGAGTTACAATGAGCAGTTCTTC. Using reference TRBV5-1 and TRBJ2-1 for the parts outside the CDR3, the full variable domain is KAGVTQTPRYLIKTRGQQVTLSCSPISGHRSVSWYQQTPGQGLQFLFEYFSETQRNKGNFPGRFSGRQFSNSRSEMNVSTLELGDSALYLCASSPGGSYNEQFFGPGTRLTVL.

The chain has TRBV6-1 and TRBJ2-5; 13 bases fit TRBD2. Looked up from germline, CDR1 is MNHNS and CDR2 is SASEGT. CDR3 length equals 16 residues. V lost 3 bases and J lost 5; bases outside the gene matches: 6. The CDR3 sequence: CASSEGTSGVGETQYF. In DNA form, the CDR3 reads TGTGCCAGCAGTGAGGGGACTAGCGGGGTAGGCGAGACCCAGTACTTC.